What follows are 4 T cell receptor beta chains derived from one specimen sequenced in a study of T cell changes during pregnancy in multiple sclerosis. Method: immunoSEQ multiplex PCR; TCRdb's copy keeps in-frame clones and lacks some. The sample consists of about 44,000 clones, 88% of them appearing once. The material sequenced was CD8+ T cells from peripheral blood mononuclear cells, taken after pregnancy. The receptors here all came from a female donor in good health, enrolled as a control in a pregnancy study.

V gene TRBV27 combines with J gene TRBJ2-1; D is unclear. The germline gives CDR1 MNHEY, CDR2 SMNVEV (reference sequence). V was pared by 7 bases and J by 9 bases, with 13 bases between. The CDR3 has 12 residues. CDR3 in DNA: TGTGCCAGCATGAGGTTTAAAGGTGAGCAGTTCTTC. Encoded protein: CASMRFKGEQFF.

CDR3 loop: CASSDSGTAYWEQYF. The CDR3 DNA sequence: TGTGCCAGCAGCGACTCCGGGACAGCGTATTGGGAGCAGTACTTC. The chain has TRBV5-5 and TRBJ2-7, with 7 bases matching TRBD1. Trimming at V came to 4 bases and at J to 7 bases, leaving 14 bases not matched to a gene. The CDR3 has 15 residues. Germline V gene data show CDR1 as SGHKS and CDR2 as YYEKEE (reference sequence).

The chain is built from TRBV4-3 and TRBJ2-7, with D possibly matching TRBD2 (6 bases). The CDR3 totals 15 residues. CDR1 and CDR2 (germline): LGHNA, YSLEER. The V gene lost 1 base and the J gene lost 2 bases, with 12 bases spanning the gap. In nucleotides, the CDR3 is TGCGCCAGCAGCCAAGGAGGCGGGGTGACCTACGAGCAGTACTTC. Protein: CASSQGGGVTYEQYF.

The V and J genes are TRBV27 and TRBJ2-1; 13 bases map to TRBD2. The germline V gene encodes CDR1 MNHEY and CDR2 SMNVEV (reference sequence). CDR3 length: 17 amino acids. The V and J ends lost 1 base and 4 bases, in that order; junction bases with no gene match: 4. The DNA for the CDR3 is TGTGCCAGCAGTTTATTTGGGACTAGCGGGGTTTACAATGAGCAGTTCTTC. Protein product: CASSLFGTSGVYNEQFF.